This TCR beta chain comes out of a study of CXCR3-negative and CXCR3-positive naive CD8 T cells. Study as a whole: Sequencing yielded about 135 million TRB reads, roughly 1.5 +/- 0.3 million per library.

The libraries of TRB cDNA were prepared using 5' RACE with UMI labels. TCRdb reprocessed the 5' RACE reads, keeping one entry per CDR3 protein, no DNA. Recorded for this sample: about 150,000 distinct CDR3 sequences. In regard to this clonotype: Antigen unknown.

Looked up from germline, CDR1 is MGHRA and CDR2 is YSYEKL. This CDR3 is built from 16 residues. Study conclusions and caveats: CXCR3-positive naive cells carried more hydrophobic TRB CDR3s than CXCR3-negative naive cells did. Naive CXCR3-negative cells resembled naive CXCR3-positive cells in TRBV-TRBJ usage; memory cells differed. Both naive subsets showed comparably high diversity, and memory CD8+ cells showed much lower diversity.

Sorting was done in triplicate for each CD8+ T cell subset (about 300,000 cells each). Specimen: naive CXCR3+ CD8+ T cells from blood. This sample's subset: CD45RO-CCR7+CD27+CD95- naive CD8+ T cells expressing CXCR3 (TNR3+). This chain joins TRBV4-1 and TRBJ2-7; TCRdb reports TRBD1, a call that lacks DNA to check it against. The sequence was collected from a human donor in good health. Some clones in this sample may be carry-over from other donors' samples. The CDR3 reads CASSQAATGWADEQYF.